This T cell receptor (beta chain) was captured in a study of blood T cell repertoires in COVID-19. In the study overall: Both acute and convalescent COVID-19 samples were obtained from the United States, Italy and Spain. T cells, B-cell-depleted T cells, or PBMCs supplied cDNA or gDNA.

Per the germline V gene, CDR1 is SEHNR and CDR2 is FQNEAQ (reference sequence). The CDR3 has 16 residues. V lost 5 bases, J lost 0 bases, and 14 bases lay in between. Under the authors' procedure: Estimated nucleated cell counts came from reference gene primer amplification. Method: immunoSEQ multiplex PCR; TCRdb's copy keeps in-frame clones and lacks some. That table is the source of V, J and clone size, and D and trimming were worked out from the DNA. This repertoire shows approximately 100,000 clones, approximately 92% found once; its top ten account for less than 40%. Sequencing used peripheral blood. The receptor comes from an elderly woman with acute or convalescent COVID-19. This rearrangement joins TRBV7-9 to TRBJ1-3, with unresolved D. CDR3 in amino acids: CASSPMRANSGNTIYF. As DNA, the CDR3 is TGTGCCAGCAGCCCCATGAGGGCGAACTCTGGAAACACCATATATTTT.